There are many counts of the clone carrying this T cell receptor beta chain. This sample was included in a study of blood T cell repertoires in COVID-19. This CDR3 region has 14 residues. The V end lost 1 base, the J end lost 4 bases, and 9 bases lay between the germline ends. Germline CDR1 and CDR2: SGHTA and FQGNSA. The method was immunoSEQ multiplex PCR; TCRdb's version includes in-frame clones alone and lacks a portion of them. The sample has under 250,000 clones, over 65% seen once. Sequencing was performed on PBMCs or T cells enriched from blood (not recorded which). V gene TRBV7-2 combines with J gene TRBJ2-3, with a weak D call TRBD2 (5 bases). The receptor's source is a woman in her fifties or sixties who had recovered from COVID-19. CDR3 DNA sequence: TGTGCCAGCAGCTTAGAGAGGGTTCCAGATACGCAGTATTTT. Protein sequence: CASSLERVPDTQYF. Using reference TRBV7-2 and TRBJ2-3 for the parts outside the CDR3, the full variable domain is GAGVSQSPSNKVTEKGKDVELRCDPISGHTALYWYRQSLGQGLEFLIYFQGNSAPDKSGLPSDRFSAERTGGSVSTLTIQRTQQEDSAVYLCASSLERVPDTQYFGPGTRLTVL.